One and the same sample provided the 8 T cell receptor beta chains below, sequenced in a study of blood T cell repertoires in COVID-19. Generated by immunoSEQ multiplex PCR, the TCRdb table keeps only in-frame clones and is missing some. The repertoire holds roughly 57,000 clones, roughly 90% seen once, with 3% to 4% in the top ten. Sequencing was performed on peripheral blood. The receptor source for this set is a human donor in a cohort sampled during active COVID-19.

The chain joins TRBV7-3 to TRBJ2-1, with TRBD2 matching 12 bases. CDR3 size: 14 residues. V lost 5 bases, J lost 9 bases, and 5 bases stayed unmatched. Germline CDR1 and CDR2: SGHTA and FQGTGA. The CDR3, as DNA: TGTGCCAGCAGCCTAGCGGGAGGGTTGCCTGAGCAGTTCTTC. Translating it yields CASSLAGGLPEQFF.

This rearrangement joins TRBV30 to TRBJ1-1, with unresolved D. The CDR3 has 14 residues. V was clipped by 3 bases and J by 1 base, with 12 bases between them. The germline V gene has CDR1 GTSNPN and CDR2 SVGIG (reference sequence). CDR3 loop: CAWSNSLRNTEAFF. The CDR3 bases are TGTGCCTGGAGCAACTCCCTAAGGAACACTGAAGCTTTCTTT.

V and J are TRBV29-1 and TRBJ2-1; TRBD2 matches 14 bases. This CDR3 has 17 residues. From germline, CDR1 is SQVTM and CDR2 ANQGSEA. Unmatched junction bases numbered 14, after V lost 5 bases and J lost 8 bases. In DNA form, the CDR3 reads TGCAGCGTTCGGGGGATAGGGACTAGCGGGAGTTGGGATGAGCAGTTCTTC. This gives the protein CSVRGIGTSGSWDEQFF.

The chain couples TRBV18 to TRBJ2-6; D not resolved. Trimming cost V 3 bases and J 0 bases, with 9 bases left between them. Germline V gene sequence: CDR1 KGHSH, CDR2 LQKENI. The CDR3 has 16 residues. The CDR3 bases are TGTGCCAGCTCACCGCGCGATCCCTCTGGGGCCAACGTCCTGACTTTC. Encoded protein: CASSPRDPSGANVLTF.

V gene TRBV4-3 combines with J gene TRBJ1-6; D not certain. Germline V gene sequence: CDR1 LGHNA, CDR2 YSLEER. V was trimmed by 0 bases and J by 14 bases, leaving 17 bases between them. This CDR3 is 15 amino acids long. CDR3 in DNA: TGCGCCAGCAGCCAAGAGCATGTCTCCCGACGGGCCCTCCACTTT. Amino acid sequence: CASSQEHVSRRALHF.

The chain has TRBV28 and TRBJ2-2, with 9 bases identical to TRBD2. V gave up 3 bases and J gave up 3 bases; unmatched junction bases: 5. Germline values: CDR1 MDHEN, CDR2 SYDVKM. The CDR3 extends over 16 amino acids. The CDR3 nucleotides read TGTGCCAGCAGTTTGGCTAGCGGGGATGACACCGGGGAGCTGTTTTTT. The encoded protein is CASSLASGDDTGELFF.

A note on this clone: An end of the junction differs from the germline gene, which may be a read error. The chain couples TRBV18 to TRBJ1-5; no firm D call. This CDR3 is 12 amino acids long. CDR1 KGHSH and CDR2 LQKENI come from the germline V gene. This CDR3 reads CASSPLIQPQHF. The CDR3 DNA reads TGTGCCAGCTCCCCACTAATACAGCCCCAGCATTTT.

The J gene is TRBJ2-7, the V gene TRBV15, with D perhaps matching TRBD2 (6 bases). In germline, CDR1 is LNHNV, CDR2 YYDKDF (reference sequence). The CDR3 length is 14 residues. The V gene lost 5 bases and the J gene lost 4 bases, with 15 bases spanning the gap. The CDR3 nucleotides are TGTGCCACCAGCCAGGTAGGACTACAATACGAGCAGTACGTC. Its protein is CATSQVGLQYEQYV.